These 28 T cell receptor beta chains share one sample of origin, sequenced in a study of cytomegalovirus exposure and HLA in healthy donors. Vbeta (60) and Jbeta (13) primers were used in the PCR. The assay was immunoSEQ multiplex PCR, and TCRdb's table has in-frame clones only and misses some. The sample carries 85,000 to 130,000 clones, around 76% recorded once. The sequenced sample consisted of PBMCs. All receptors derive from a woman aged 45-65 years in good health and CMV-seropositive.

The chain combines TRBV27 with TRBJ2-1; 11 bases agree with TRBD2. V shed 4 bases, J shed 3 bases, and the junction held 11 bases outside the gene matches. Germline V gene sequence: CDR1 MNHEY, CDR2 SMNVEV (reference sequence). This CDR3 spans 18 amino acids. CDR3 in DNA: TGTGCCAGCAGTTCCTTGACTAGCGGGAATCGTCTCTACAATGAGCAGTTCTTC. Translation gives CASSSLTSGNRLYNEQFF.

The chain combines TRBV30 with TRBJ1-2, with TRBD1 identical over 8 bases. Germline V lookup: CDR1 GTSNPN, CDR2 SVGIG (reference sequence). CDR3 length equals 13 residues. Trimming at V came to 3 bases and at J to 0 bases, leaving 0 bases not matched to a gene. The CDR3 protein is CAWRTGANYGYTF. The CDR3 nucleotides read TGTGCCTGGAGGACAGGGGCTAACTATGGCTACACCTTC.

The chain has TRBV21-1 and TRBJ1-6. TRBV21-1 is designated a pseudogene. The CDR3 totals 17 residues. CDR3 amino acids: CASSKGGRGINNSPLHF. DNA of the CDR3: TGTGCCAGCAGCAAAGGAGGCCGAGGGATTAATAATTCACCCCTCCACTTT.

CDR3 in DNA: TGTGCCAGCAGCGTTCCGGGACATTCGAACACCGGGGAGCTGTTTTTT. Its protein product is CASSVPGHSNTGELFF. This chain links TRBV25-1 with TRBJ2-2, with a possible D match to TRBD1 (6 bases). Germline-derived CDR1 and CDR2 are MGHDK and SYGVNS. The CDR3 runs to 16 residues. The V end was cut by 6 bases, the J end by 0 bases, with 14 bases between.

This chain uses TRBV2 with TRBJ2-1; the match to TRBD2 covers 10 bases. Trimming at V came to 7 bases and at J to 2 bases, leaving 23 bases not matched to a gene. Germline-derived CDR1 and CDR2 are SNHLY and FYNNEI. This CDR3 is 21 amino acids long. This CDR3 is CASKGVGLAGATKGAYNEQFF. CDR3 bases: TGTGCCAGCAAGGGAGTAGGGCTAGCGGGAGCAACCAAGGGGGCCTACAATGAGCAGTTCTTC.

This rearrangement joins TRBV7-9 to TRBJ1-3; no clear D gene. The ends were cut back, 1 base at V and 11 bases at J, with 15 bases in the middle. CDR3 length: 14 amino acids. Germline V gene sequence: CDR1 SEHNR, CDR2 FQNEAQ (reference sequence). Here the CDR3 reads CASSLVGRPDSIYF. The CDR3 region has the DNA TGTGCCAGCAGCTTAGTAGGTAGACCGGACTCCATATATTTT.

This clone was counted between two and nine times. The CDR3 region has the DNA TGTGCCTGGAGTGTAGGACCCGGAGGCAATGGCTACACCTTC. Translation gives CAWSVGPGGNGYTF. The chain has TRBV30 and TRBJ1-2; D is unclear. The CDR3 consists of 14 residues. Germline CDR1 and CDR2: GTSNPN and SVGIG (reference sequence). V was pared by 0 bases and J by 6 bases, with 14 bases between.

CDR3 in DNA: TGTGCCAGCAGCCAAGCGTACAGAGAAGGCTACACCTTC. Translating it yields CASSQAYREGYTF. The chain has TRBV14 and TRBJ1-2; D remains ambiguous. Trimming took off 1 base at V and 8 bases at J, with 11 bases between the two ends. CDR3 length equals 13 residues. Germline V gene data show CDR1 as SGHDN and CDR2 as FVKESK.

The CDR3, as DNA: TGTGCCAGCAGTTGGACAGAGAACACTGAAGCTTTCTTT. Translating gives CASSWTENTEAFF. The chain recombines TRBV27 with TRBJ1-1; possibly TRBD1 for D (6 bases). Trimming shortened V by 4 bases and J by 1 base, and 7 bases separated the two germline ends. This CDR3 is 13 amino acids long. In germline, CDR1 is MNHEY, CDR2 SMNVEV (reference sequence).

For the CDR3, the DNA is TGTGCCAGCAGCTTAGTGGGAGGGACCCTGAACACTGAAGCTTTCTTT. It codes for CASSLVGGTLNTEAFF. The chain carries TRBV11-2 and TRBJ1-1, with a tentative D call TRBD1 (5 bases). In germline, CDR1 is SGHAT, CDR2 FQNNGV. The CDR3 has 16 amino acids. V gave up 1 base and J gave up 0 bases, with 12 bases separating them.

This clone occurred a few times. The CDR3 nucleotides read TGCGCCAGCAGCCAAGGAGGGAGCGGACCCTACAATGAGCAGTTCTTC. Translated, it gives CASSQGGSGPYNEQFF. The chain employs TRBV4-1 and TRBJ2-1; D may be TRBD2 (5 bases). The V gene's germline CDR1 is MGHRA and CDR2 YSYEKL. Trimming stripped 1 base from V and 2 bases from J, with 12 bases between. This CDR3 has 16 residues.

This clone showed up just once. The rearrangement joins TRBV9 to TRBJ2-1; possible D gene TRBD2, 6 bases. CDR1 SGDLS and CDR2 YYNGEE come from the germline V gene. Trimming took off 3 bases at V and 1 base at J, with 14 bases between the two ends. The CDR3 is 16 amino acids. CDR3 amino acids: CASSGRLVGSYNEQFF. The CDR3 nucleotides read TGTGCCAGCAGCGGACGACTAGTCGGGTCCTACAATGAGCAGTTCTTC. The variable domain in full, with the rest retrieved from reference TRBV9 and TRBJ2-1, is DSGVTQTPKHLITATGQRVTLRCSPRSGDLSVYWYQQSLDQGLQFLIQYYNGEERAKGNILERFSAQQFPDLHSELNLSSLELGDSALYFCASSGRLVGSYNEQFFGPGTRLTVL.

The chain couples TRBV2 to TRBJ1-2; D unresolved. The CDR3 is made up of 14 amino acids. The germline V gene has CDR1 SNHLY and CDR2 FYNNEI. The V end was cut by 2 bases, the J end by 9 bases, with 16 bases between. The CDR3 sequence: CASSEFVEGGSYTF. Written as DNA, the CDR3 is TGTGCCAGCAGTGAATTCGTGGAGGGAGGGAGCTACACCTTC.

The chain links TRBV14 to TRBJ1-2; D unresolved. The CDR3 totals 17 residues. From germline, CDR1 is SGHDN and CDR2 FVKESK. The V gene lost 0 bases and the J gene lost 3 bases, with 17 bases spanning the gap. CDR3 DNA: TGTGCCAGCAGCCAAGATCTCCTGGGCCCAAATCACTATGGCTACACCTTC. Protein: CASSQDLLGPNHYGYTF.

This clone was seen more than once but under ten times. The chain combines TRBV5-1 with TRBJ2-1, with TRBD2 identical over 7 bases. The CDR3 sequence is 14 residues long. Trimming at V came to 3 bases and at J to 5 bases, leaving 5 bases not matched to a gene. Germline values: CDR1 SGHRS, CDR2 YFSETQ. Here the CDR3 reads CASSWAGADNEQFF. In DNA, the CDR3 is TGCGCCAGCAGCTGGGCGGGAGCGGACAATGAGCAGTTCTTC.

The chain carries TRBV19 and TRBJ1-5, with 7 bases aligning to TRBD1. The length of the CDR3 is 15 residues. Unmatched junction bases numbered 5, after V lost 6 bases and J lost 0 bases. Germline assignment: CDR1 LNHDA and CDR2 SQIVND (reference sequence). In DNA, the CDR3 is TGTGCCAGTAGCCTCCAGGGGGTTAGCAATCAGCCCCAGCATTTT. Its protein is CASSLQGVSNQPQHF.

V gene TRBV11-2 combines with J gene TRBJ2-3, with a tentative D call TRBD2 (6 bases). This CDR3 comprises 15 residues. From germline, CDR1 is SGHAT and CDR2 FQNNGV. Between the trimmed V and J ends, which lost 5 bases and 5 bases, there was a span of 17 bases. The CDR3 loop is CASSPHFREEDTQYF. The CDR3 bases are TGTGCCAGCAGCCCCCATTTCAGGGAGGAAGATACGCAGTATTTT.

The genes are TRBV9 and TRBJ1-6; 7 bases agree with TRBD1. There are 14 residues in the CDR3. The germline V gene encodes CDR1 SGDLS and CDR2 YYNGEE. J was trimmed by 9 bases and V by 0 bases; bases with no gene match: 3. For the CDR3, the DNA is TGTGCCAGCAGCGTAGGAGGGGGCCGTTCACCCCTCCACTTT. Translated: CASSVGGGRSPLHF.

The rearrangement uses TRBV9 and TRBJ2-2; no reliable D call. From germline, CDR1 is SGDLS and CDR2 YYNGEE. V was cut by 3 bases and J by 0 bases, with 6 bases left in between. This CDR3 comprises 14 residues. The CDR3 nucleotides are TGTGCCAGCAGCGCCCCCACGAACACCGGGGAGCTGTTTTTT. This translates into CASSAPTNTGELFF.

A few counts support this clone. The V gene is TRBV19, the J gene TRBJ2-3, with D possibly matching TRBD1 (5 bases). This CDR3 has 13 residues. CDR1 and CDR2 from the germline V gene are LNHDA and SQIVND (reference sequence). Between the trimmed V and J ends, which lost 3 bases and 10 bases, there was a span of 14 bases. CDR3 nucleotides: TGTGCCAGTAGTATGTGGGGTGGGGCCGCGCAGTATTTT. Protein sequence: CASSMWGGAAQYF.

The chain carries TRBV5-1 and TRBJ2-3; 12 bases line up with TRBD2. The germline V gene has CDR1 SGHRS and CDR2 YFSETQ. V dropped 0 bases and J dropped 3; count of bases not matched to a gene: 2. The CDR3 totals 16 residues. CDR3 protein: CASSLALAGGTDTQYF. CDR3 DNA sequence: TGCGCCAGCAGCTTGGCACTAGCGGGGGGTACAGATACGCAGTATTTT.

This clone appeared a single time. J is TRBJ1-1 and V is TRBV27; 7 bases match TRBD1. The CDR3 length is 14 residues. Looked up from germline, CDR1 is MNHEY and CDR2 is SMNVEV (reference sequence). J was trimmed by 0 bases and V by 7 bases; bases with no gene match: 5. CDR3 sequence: CASISGGMNTEAFF. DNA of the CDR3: TGTGCCAGCATCTCAGGGGGAATGAACACTGAAGCTTTCTTT.

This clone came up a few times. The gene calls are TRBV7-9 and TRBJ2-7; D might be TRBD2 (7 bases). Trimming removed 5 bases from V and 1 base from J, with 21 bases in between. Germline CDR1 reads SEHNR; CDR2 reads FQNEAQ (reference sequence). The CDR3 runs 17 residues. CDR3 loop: CASSKTGWGGDSYEQYF. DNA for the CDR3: TGTGCCAGCAGCAAAACAGGGTGGGGGGGCGATTCCTACGAGCAGTACTTC.

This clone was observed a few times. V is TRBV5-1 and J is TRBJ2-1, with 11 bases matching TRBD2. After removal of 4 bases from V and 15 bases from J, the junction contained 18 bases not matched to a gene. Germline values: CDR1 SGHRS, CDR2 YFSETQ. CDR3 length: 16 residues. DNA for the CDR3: TGCGCCAGCAGCCCCGGCGCATCAGACGGGACTAGCGGAGGGTTCTTC. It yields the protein CASSPGASDGTSGGFF.

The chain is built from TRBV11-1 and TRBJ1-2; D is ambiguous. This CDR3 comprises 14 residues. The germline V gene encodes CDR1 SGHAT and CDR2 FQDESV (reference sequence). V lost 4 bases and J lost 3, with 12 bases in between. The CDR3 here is CASSYPGEDYGYTF. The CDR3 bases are TGTGCCAGCAGCTACCCCGGGGAGGACTATGGCTACACCTTC.

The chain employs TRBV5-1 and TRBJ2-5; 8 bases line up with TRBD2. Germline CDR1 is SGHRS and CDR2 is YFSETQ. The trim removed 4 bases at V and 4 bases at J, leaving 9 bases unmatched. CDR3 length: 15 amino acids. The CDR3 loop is CASSPGGARGETQYF. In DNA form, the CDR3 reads TGCGCCAGCAGCCCCGGGGGGGCGAGGGGAGAGACCCAGTACTTC. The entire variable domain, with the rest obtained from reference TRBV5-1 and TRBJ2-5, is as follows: KAGVTQTPRYLIKTRGQQVTLSCSPISGHRSVSWYQQTPGQGLQFLFEYFSETQRNKGNFPGRFSGRQFSNSRSEMNVSTLELGDSALYLCASSPGGARGETQYFGPGTRLLVL.

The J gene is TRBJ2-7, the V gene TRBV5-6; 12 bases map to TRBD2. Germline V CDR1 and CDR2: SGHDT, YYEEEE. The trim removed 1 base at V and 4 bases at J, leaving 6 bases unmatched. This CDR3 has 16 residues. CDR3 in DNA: TGTGCCAGCAGCTTGCTAGCGGGAGGGCCCGGGTACGAGCAGTACTTC. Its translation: CASSLLAGGPGYEQYF.

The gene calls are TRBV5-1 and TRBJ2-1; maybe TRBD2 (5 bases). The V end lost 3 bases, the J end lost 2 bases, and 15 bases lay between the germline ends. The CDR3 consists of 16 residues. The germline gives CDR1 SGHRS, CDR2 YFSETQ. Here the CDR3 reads CASSSGQRSAYNEQFF. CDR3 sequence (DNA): TGCGCCAGCAGCTCCGGGCAGCGGAGTGCCTACAATGAGCAGTTCTTC.